This TCR beta chain comes out of a study of cytomegalovirus exposure and HLA in healthy donors. The PCR ran on 60 Vbeta and 13 Jbeta primers. Sequencing used immunoSEQ multiplex PCR; TCRdb keeps in-frame clones, though not all of them. The profile covers some 200,000 clones, with 75% to 90% appearing a single time and roughly 2.6% taken by the ten largest. Trimming removed 4 bases from V and 1 base from J; junction bases left unmatched: 7. The CDR3 covers 15 residues. CDR1 is SGHKS and CDR2 is YYEKEE in the germline V gene (reference sequence). Study-wide findings and caveats: TCR beta chains numbering approximately 150 were designated cytomegalovirus-associated.

Regarding this clone: Its antigen is unknown.

The sequencing sample was made of PBMCs. This chain links TRBV5-5 with TRBJ2-7; 8 nucleotides match TRBD1. The receptor's source is a woman aged 50 to 65 in good health and CMV-seropositive. The CDR3 nucleotides are TGTGCCAGCAGCCAAGACAGGGGTATGTCCTACGAGCAGTACTTC. This encodes CASSQDRGMSYEQYF.